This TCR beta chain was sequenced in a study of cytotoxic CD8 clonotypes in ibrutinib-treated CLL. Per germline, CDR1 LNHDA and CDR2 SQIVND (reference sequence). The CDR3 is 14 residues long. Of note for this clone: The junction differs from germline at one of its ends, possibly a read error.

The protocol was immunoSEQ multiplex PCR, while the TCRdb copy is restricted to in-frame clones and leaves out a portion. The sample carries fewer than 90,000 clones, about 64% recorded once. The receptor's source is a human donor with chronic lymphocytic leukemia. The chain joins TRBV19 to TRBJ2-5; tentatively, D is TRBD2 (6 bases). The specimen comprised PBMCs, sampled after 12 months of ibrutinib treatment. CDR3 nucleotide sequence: TGTGCCTGTAGCAAGGGACTGGTGGTAGAGACCCAGTACTTC. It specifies CACSKGLVVETQYF.